These 22 T cell receptor beta chains were all obtained from the same sample, sequenced in a study of OX40 agonist ivuxolimab in advanced cancers. The table came from immunoSEQ multiplex PCR; TCRdb's copy has only in-frame clones and leaves some out. The data contain some 16,000 clones, roughly 81% of them singletons. This specimen was CD4+ or CD8+ T cells sorted from blood, taken in a trial of the OX40 agonist ivuxolimab. The receptors stem from an adult with an advanced solid tumor such as melanoma, head and neck, liver or kidney cancer.

The chain recombines TRBV18 with TRBJ2-2; D remains ambiguous. Trimming left V 3 bases short and J 7 bases short, with 18 bases between. The CDR3 loop spans 16 amino acids. Looked up from germline, CDR1 is KGHSH and CDR2 is LQKENI. The CDR3 is CASSPPDGLLGGELFF. The CDR3 nucleotides read TGTGCCAGCTCACCGCCGGACGGTTTATTGGGCGGGGAGCTGTTTTTT.

J is TRBJ2-2 and V is TRBV27; 11 nucleotides agree with TRBD1. In germline, CDR1 is MNHEY, CDR2 SMNVEV (reference sequence). Germline trimming cut 6 bases from V and 1 base from J; bases unmatched to any gene: 4. The CDR3 runs to 16 residues. The CDR3 protein is CASSDGTGGNTGELFF. In DNA, the CDR3 is TGTGCCAGCAGCGACGGGACAGGGGGGAACACCGGGGAGCTGTTTTTT.

V usage is TRBV5-6 and J usage is TRBJ2-7, with D perhaps matching TRBD1 or TRBD2 (5 bases each). CDR1 is SGHDT, CDR2 YYEEEE, per germline. The CDR3 totals 15 residues. The ends were cut back, 3 bases at V and 3 bases at J, with 16 bases in the middle. The chain's CDR3 is CASSWDQSQSYEQYF. CDR3 bases: TGTGCCAGCAGCTGGGACCAATCTCAGAGCTACGAGCAGTACTTC. Full variable domain (outside the CDR3, taken from reference TRBV5-6 and TRBJ2-7): DAGVTQSPTHLIKTRGQQVTLRCSPKSGHDTVSWYQQALGQGPQFIFQYYEEEERQRGNFPDRFSGHQFPNYSSELNVNALLLGDSALYLCASSWDQSQSYEQYFGPGTRLTVT.

The rearrangement uses TRBV9 and TRBJ1-1; a weak D match, TRBD1 (6 bases). CDR1 and CDR2 from the germline V gene are SGDLS and YYNGEE. The CDR3 consists of 15 residues. Between the trimmed V and J ends, which lost 0 bases and 0 bases, there was a span of 9 bases. This CDR3 reads CASSVGTALNTEAFF. CDR3 nucleotide sequence: TGTGCCAGCAGCGTAGGGACAGCCTTGAACACTGAAGCTTTCTTT.

Regarding this clone: This may be a read error, as it is one base from a much larger clone. The rearrangement joins TRBV2 to TRBJ1-2; D is unresolved. This CDR3 spans 12 amino acids. Germline CDR1 and CDR2: SNHLY and FYNNEI. CDR3 nucleotides: TGTGCCAGCAGTGATTCCGCCTATGACTACACCTTC. It encodes CASSDSAYDYTF.

In DNA, the CDR3 is TGTGCCAGCAGCCTCAGGGGCGGCAATCAGCCCCAGCATTTT. Translating it yields CASSLRGGNQPQHF. The rearrangement uses TRBV4-2 and TRBJ1-5, with D tentatively TRBD1 (6 bases). CDR3 length equals 14 residues. Germline CDR1 is LGHNA and CDR2 is YNFKEQ. Trimming stripped 4 bases from V and 2 bases from J, with 9 bases between.

The chain employs TRBV9 and TRBJ2-7; 10 nucleotides align to TRBD2. CDR3 length: 17 amino acids. V gave up 0 bases and J gave up 3 bases; unmatched junction bases: 9. Germline V gives CDR1 SGDLS, CDR2 YYNGEE. CDR3 DNA sequence: TGTGCCAGCAGCGTAGCCCCACAAGGGACTAGCGTCTACGAGCAGTACTTC. Protein sequence: CASSVAPQGTSVYEQYF.

The rearrangement joins TRBV2 to TRBJ2-1; tentative D call: TRBD2 (6 bases). CDR1 and CDR2 (germline): SNHLY, FYNNEI. The CDR3 runs 16 residues. V was shortened by 5 bases and J by 5 bases, with 19 bases between the two germline ends. The CDR3 DNA follows: TGTGCCAGCAGTTCCCCGCCGGGGGACTTGAACAATGAGCAGTTCTTC. This sequence encodes CASSSPPGDLNNEQFF.

This chain links TRBV27 with TRBJ1-1, with D unclear. The V end was cut by 0 bases, the J end by 3 bases, with 14 bases between. The V gene's germline CDR1 is MNHEY and CDR2 SMNVEV (reference sequence). The CDR3 extends over 16 amino acids. The CDR3 loop is CASSLSIDGIYTEAFF. CDR3 DNA sequence: TGTGCCAGCAGTTTATCGATTGACGGTATATACACTGAAGCTTTCTTT.

The chain has TRBV28 and TRBJ2-7; 9 bases line up with TRBD1. This CDR3 contains 14 residues. Germline loops: CDR1 MDHEN, CDR2 SYDVKM. Trimming at V came to 6 bases and at J to 4 bases, leaving 7 bases not matched to a gene. The CDR3 protein is CASRGTGNRYEQYF. CDR3 DNA sequence: TGTGCCAGCAGAGGGACAGGGAATCGGTACGAGCAGTACTTC.

The rearrangement uses TRBV10-1 and TRBJ2-7; 9 bases line up with TRBD2. The CDR3 is made up of 14 amino acids. With 2 bases clipped from V and 3 bases from J, the junction kept 2 bases outside the gene matches. Germline V gene lookup returns CDR1 WNHNN and CDR2 SYGVQD (reference sequence). The CDR3 region has the DNA TGCGCCAGCAGTGAGAAGCGGGGGGTCTACGAGCAGTACTTC. Translation gives CASSEKRGVYEQYF.

This chain joins TRBV6-6 and TRBJ2-1, with D perhaps TRBD1 (5 bases). Trimming removed 9 bases at V and 8 bases at J, with 14 bases between. The CDR3 covers 12 residues. Germline V gene lookup returns CDR1 MNHNY and CDR2 SVGAGI (reference sequence). CDR3 region: CASSEMTDEQFF. The CDR3 region has the DNA TGTGCCAGTTCTGAGATGACAGATGAGCAGTTCTTC.

By proportion, this clone is medium-sized. The chain's CDR3 is CATRPYGGVGEQFF. DNA for the CDR3: TGTGCCACCAGACCCTATGGCGGGGTGGGAGAGCAGTTCTTC. The rearrangement uses TRBV15 and TRBJ2-1; TRBD2 is a possible D gene (6 bases). Germline V gene data show CDR1 as LNHNV and CDR2 as YYDKDF (reference sequence). CDR3 length equals 14 residues. V shed 6 bases and J shed 10 bases, with 19 bases lying between them. Using reference TRBV15 and TRBJ2-1 for the parts outside the CDR3, the full variable domain is DAMVIQNPRYQVTQFGKPVTLSCSQTLNHNVMYWYQQKSSQAPKLLFHYYDKDFNNEADTPDNFQSRRPNTSFCFLDIRSPGLGDTAMYLCATRPYGGVGEQFFGPGTRLTVL.

The gene calls are TRBV19 and TRBJ1-5, with 8 nucleotides matching TRBD1. The CDR3 loop spans 15 amino acids. V gave up 6 bases and J gave up 6 bases; unmatched junction bases: 10. The germline V gene encodes CDR1 LNHDA and CDR2 SQIVND (reference sequence). CDR3 DNA: TGTGCCAGTAGACTGGGACAGGTGAGGGGTCAGCCCCAGCATTTT. Protein sequence: CASRLGQVRGQPQHF.

CDR3 in amino acids: CASSSSGGVADTQYF. CDR3 DNA: TGTGCCAGCAGCAGCAGCGGGGGGGTGGCAGATACGCAGTATTTT. V gene TRBV7-3 combines with J gene TRBJ2-3, with 10 bases that match TRBD2. Germline V gives CDR1 SGHTA, CDR2 FQGTGA. V shed 5 bases and J 4 bases; nucleotides not matched to a gene: 6. The CDR3 contains 15 residues. Looking up the rest from reference TRBV7-3 and TRBJ2-3 gives the full variable domain: GAGVSQTPSNKVTEKGKYVELRCDPISGHTALYWYRQSLGQGPEFLIYFQGTGAADDSGLPNDRFFAVRPEGSVSTLKIQRTERGDSAVYLCASSSSGGVADTQYFGPGTRLTVL.

This clone rates as medium-sized (0.01 to 0.1%). This chain uses TRBV6-4 with TRBJ2-2, with D perhaps TRBD1 (5 bases). Trimming took 2 bases from V and 4 from J, leaving 5 bases between them. Germline V gives CDR1 MRHNA, CDR2 SNTAGT. This CDR3 spans 13 amino acids. The CDR3 is CASSDRGTGELFF. Here the CDR3 DNA reads TGTGCCAGCAGTGACAGGGGCACCGGGGAGCTGTTTTTT.

Concerning this clone itself: Other nucleotide sequences in the sample specify the same CDR3. The chain combines TRBV15 with TRBJ1-2; tentative D call: TRBD1 (5 bases). V was cut by 5 bases and J by 2 bases, with 18 bases left in between. This CDR3 comprises 16 residues. In germline, CDR1 is LNHNV, CDR2 YYDKDF (reference sequence). CDR3 amino acids: CATSGTYREPNYGYTF. Written as DNA, the CDR3 is TGTGCCACCAGCGGGACTTACCGGGAGCCAAACTATGGCTACACCTTC.

The chain carries TRBV5-1 and TRBJ2-5, with 7 bases identical to TRBD1. TRBJ2-7 explains the end of the DNA better; the J call may be wrong. Germline CDR1 is SGHRS and CDR2 is YFSETQ. This CDR3 contains 14 residues. In nucleotides, the CDR3 is TGCGCCAGCAGCCCGGGACAGCCCGCCTACGAGCAGTACTTC. Encoded protein: CASSPGQPAYEQYF.

This chain joins TRBV4-1 and TRBJ2-1; weak D call: TRBD1 (6 bases). CDR1 and CDR2 (germline): MGHRA, YSYEKL. With 0 bases removed from V and 8 bases from J, the gap between germline ends came to 17 bases. This CDR3 region has 16 residues. CDR3 region: CASSQDFPGVGYEQFF. CDR3 nucleotides: TGCGCCAGCAGCCAAGATTTCCCAGGGGTAGGGTATGAGCAGTTCTTC.

J is TRBJ2-7 and V is TRBV14, with 9 bases identical to TRBD1. This CDR3 spans 14 amino acids. After removal of 6 bases from V and 4 bases from J, the junction contained 7 bases not matched to a gene. Looked up from germline, CDR1 is SGHDN and CDR2 is FVKESK. The CDR3 is CASSPGTGTYEQYF. The CDR3 coding sequence is TGTGCCAGCAGTCCCGGGACAGGGACATACGAGCAGTACTTC.

J is TRBJ2-7 and V is TRBV6-6; tentative D call: TRBD2 (5 bases). Trimming stripped 0 bases from V and 5 bases from J, with 5 bases between. From germline, CDR1 is MNHNY and CDR2 SVGAGI (reference sequence). The CDR3 consists of 12 residues. This CDR3 is CASSYSRDEQYF. DNA for the CDR3: TGTGCCAGCAGTTACTCGAGGGACGAGCAGTACTTC.

The chain has TRBV9 and TRBJ2-3; D is perhaps TRBD2 (6 bases). There are 16 residues in the CDR3. V dropped 4 bases and J dropped 1 base, with 16 bases sitting between them. Germline assignment: CDR1 SGDLS and CDR2 YYNGEE. The CDR3, as DNA: TGTGCCAGCAGCTACGGGGGTGTACCTGGCACAGATACGCAGTATTTT. Protein product: CASSYGGVPGTDTQYF.